One sample yielded the 32 T cell receptor beta chains listed below, sequenced in a study of blood T cell repertoires in COVID-19 (TCRdb year 2020). Receptor amplification or capture employed the immunoSEQ multiplex PCR assay. TCRdb carries this immuneACCESS record with in-frame sequences only. Its versions omit some clonotypes, under half of them owing to an unresolved V gene in the studies checked, with the rest unexplained. This sample has 25,000 to 35,000 clones in its table, and about 88% of those were observed once. More than 7% of the sample is in the top ten clones. Sequencing input: peripheral blood. Receptor source: a man between 65 and 80 years old with active or convalescent COVID-19.

The chain links TRBV7-3 to TRBJ2-2, with D unresolved. V was shortened by 5 bases and J by 6 bases, with 16 bases between the two germline ends. CDR1 and CDR2 from the germline V gene are SGHTA and FQGTGA. The length of the CDR3 is 15 residues. The CDR3 region has the DNA TGTGCCAGCAGCCTAGAGGTTGGGTTCGCCGGGGAGCTGTTTTTT. As protein: CASSLEVGFAGELFF.

The CDR3 region is CASSIRAGDTQYF. CDR3 in DNA: TGTGCCAGTAGTATTCGAGCGGGAGATACGCAGTATTTT. This chain joins TRBV19 and TRBJ2-3; D may be TRBD2 (6 bases). CDR1 LNHDA and CDR2 SQIVND come from the germline V gene (reference sequence). The ends were cut back, 3 bases at V and 5 bases at J, with 9 bases in the middle. This CDR3 comprises 13 residues.

The rearrangement joins TRBV9 to TRBJ2-1; 10 bases are shared with TRBD1. Germline CDR1 reads SGDLS; CDR2 reads YYNGEE. Germline trimming cut 4 bases from V and 7 bases from J; bases unmatched to any gene: 8. CDR3 length: 15 amino acids. This chain's CDR3 is CASSPGGTGENEQFF. CDR3 DNA: TGTGCCAGCAGCCCTGGCGGGACAGGGGAGAATGAGCAGTTCTTC.

The rearrangement uses TRBV7-2 and TRBJ1-5; weak D call: TRBD1 (6 bases). Germline CDR1 reads SGHTA; CDR2 reads FQGNSA. Trimming shortened V by 5 bases and J by 1 base, and 9 bases separated the two germline ends. This CDR3 has 14 residues. The CDR3 protein is CASSPDSSNQPQHF. In DNA, the CDR3 is TGTGCCAGCAGCCCGGACAGCAGCAATCAGCCCCAGCATTTT.

This chain links TRBV6-5 with TRBJ2-7; a possible D gene is TRBD1 (6 bases). Germline assignment: CDR1 MNHEY and CDR2 SVGAGI. Trimming pared 7 bases from V and 3 bases from J, leaving 16 bases between. The CDR3 extends over 14 amino acids. CDR3 residues: CASKRKTQGYEQYF. Here the CDR3 DNA reads TGTGCCAGCAAGAGAAAAACACAGGGCTACGAGCAGTACTTC.

The rearrangement uses TRBV4-3 and TRBJ1-1; the D is unclear. Germline CDR1 and CDR2: LGHNA and YSLEER. Trimming removed 1 base from V and 8 bases from J, with 14 bases in between. The CDR3 loop spans 14 amino acids. CDR3 amino acids: CASSQVLGSGEAFF. Written as DNA, the CDR3 is TGCGCCAGCAGCCAAGTTCTAGGATCCGGGGAAGCTTTCTTT.

The chain employs TRBV12-3 or TRBV12-4 and TRBJ1-5, with a tentative D call TRBD1 (5 bases). The CDR3 runs 13 residues. Trimming shortened V by 9 bases and J by 3 bases, and 12 bases separated the two germline ends. CDR3 coding DNA: TGTGCCAGTGCCAGGACACTCAATCAGCCCCAGCATTTT. This sequence encodes CASARTLNQPQHF.

The rearrangement uses TRBV6-5 and TRBJ1-6, with a weak D call TRBD1 (6 bases). Trimming took off 1 base at V and 6 bases at J, with 13 bases between the two ends. In germline, CDR1 is MNHEY, CDR2 SVGAGI. The CDR3 covers 16 residues. CDR3 residues: CASSYLPGQINSPLHF. For the CDR3, the DNA is TGTGCCAGCAGTTACTTACCCGGACAGATTAATTCACCCCTCCACTTT.

The CDR3 loop is CATSDPGEPSETQYF. The CDR3 coding sequence is TGTGCCACCAGTGACCCGGGGGAACCATCCGAGACCCAGTACTTC. The chain has TRBV24-1 and TRBJ2-5; D is possibly TRBD2 (6 bases). In germline, CDR1 is KGHDR, CDR2 SFDVKD. With 4 bases removed from V and 5 bases from J, the gap between germline ends came to 16 bases. This CDR3 region has 15 residues.

The J gene is TRBJ2-3, the V gene TRBV7-9, with 11 bases that match TRBD2. Germline assignment: CDR1 SEHNR and CDR2 FQNEAQ (reference sequence). Unmatched junction bases numbered 11, after V lost 10 bases and J lost 2 bases. The CDR3 length is 16 residues. This CDR3 reads CATWILAGGHTDTQYF. CDR3 nucleotide sequence: TGTGCCACATGGATCCTAGCGGGGGGACACACAGATACGCAGTATTTT.

The gene calls are TRBV29-1 and TRBJ1-1, with D possibly matching TRBD1 (5 bases). There are 13 residues in the CDR3. Germline CDR1 reads SQVTM; CDR2 reads ANQGSEA. V gave up 7 bases and J gave up 11 bases, with 23 bases separating them. DNA for the CDR3: TGCAGCGGGAATAGGGGACTCCAACAGGCTGCTTTCTTT. Its translation is CSGNRGLQQAAFF. Full variable domain (outside the CDR3, taken from reference TRBV29-1 and TRBJ1-1): SAVISQKPSRDICQRGTSLTIQCQVDSQVTMMFWYRQQPGQSLTLIATANQGSEATYESGFVIDKFPISRPNLTFSTLTVSNMSPEDSSIYLCSGNRGLQQAAFFGQGTRLTVV.

This clone was detected a few times. The V gene is TRBV2, the J gene TRBJ1-2, with 8 bases matching TRBD1. Germline V gene sequence: CDR1 SNHLY, CDR2 FYNNEI. The ends lost 6 bases at V and 4 bases at J; junction bases unmatched: 7. The CDR3 has 14 amino acids. The DNA of the CDR3 is TGTGCCAGCAGAACCGGGACAGGACCCTATGGCTACACCTTC. This encodes CASRTGTGPYGYTF.

This clone was found a few times. V and J are TRBV7-2 and TRBJ1-1; a possible D gene is TRBD1 (5 bases). The germline V gene encodes CDR1 SGHTA and CDR2 FQGNSA. The CDR3 contains 14 residues. Trimming took off 2 bases at V and 4 bases at J, with 11 bases between the two ends. CDR3: CASSLLPGSTEAFF. The CDR3 DNA reads TGTGCCAGCAGCTTACTTCCAGGGTCCACTGAAGCTTTCTTT.

The chain links TRBV5-1 to TRBJ2-1, with 14 nucleotides matching TRBD2. Trimming took 4 bases from V and 5 from J; bases not matched to a gene: 23. The CDR3 is 22 amino acids. Germline assignment: CDR1 SGHRS and CDR2 YFSETQ. Written as DNA, the CDR3 is TGCGCCAGCAGCCGCCGAGGGGGACTAGCGGGAGTAGTGCTTGGAGGGGACAATGAGCAGTTCTTC. Protein product: CASSRRGGLAGVVLGGDNEQFF.

The chain joins TRBV6-2 or TRBV6-3 to TRBJ1-2; 8 bases line up with TRBD1. There are 18 residues in the CDR3. Germline CDR1 MNHEY, CDR2 SVGEGT. V was pared by 6 bases and J by 0 bases, with 15 bases of the junction left unmatched. As DNA, the CDR3 is TGTGCCAGCAGCCGACCACCTGGCAGGGGGCCCACTAACTATGGCTACACCTTC. Translation gives CASSRPPGRGPTNYGYTF.

V gene TRBV19 combines with J gene TRBJ1-2; possibly TRBD1 for D (6 bases). Trimming took 3 bases from V and 6 from J, leaving 20 bases between them. The germline CDR1 and CDR2 sequences are LNHDA and SQIVND (reference sequence). The CDR3 loop spans 16 amino acids. The CDR3, as DNA: TGTGCCAGTAGTATCGGTCCGGACAGAGAAGGGAATGGCTACACCTTC. This codes for CASSIGPDREGNGYTF.

This clone occurred a few times. The chain has TRBV6-5 and TRBJ1-3; TRBD1 agrees at 7 bases. Germline lookup yields CDR1 MNHEY and CDR2 SVGAGI. Losses at the gene ends were 8 bases for V and 4 bases for J; bases not matched to a gene: 5. The CDR3 is made up of 13 amino acids. The CDR3 here is CASCRGLGNTIYF. The CDR3 coding sequence is TGTGCCAGCTGCAGGGGGTTGGGAAACACCATATATTTT.

The chain combines TRBV6-1 with TRBJ2-3; possibly TRBD1 for D (5 bases). This CDR3 is 15 amino acids long. Trimming left V 1 base short and J 0 bases short, with 8 bases between. Germline lookup yields CDR1 MNHNS and CDR2 SASEGT. CDR3 in DNA: TGTGCCAGCAGTGAAGGGGGCCTAAGCACAGATACGCAGTATTTT. As protein: CASSEGGLSTDTQYF.

V is TRBV19 and J is TRBJ1-3; the match to TRBD1 covers 7 bases. This CDR3 spans 14 amino acids. V shed 4 bases and J 3 bases; nucleotides not matched to a gene: 3. The germline V gene has CDR1 LNHDA and CDR2 SQIVND (reference sequence). CDR3 nucleotide sequence: TGTGCCAGTAGTACGACAGGGCTTGGAAACACCATATATTTT. This gives the protein CASSTTGLGNTIYF.

The V and J genes are TRBV11-2 and TRBJ2-5, with unresolved D. Trimming removed 5 bases at V and 2 bases at J, with 3 bases between. This CDR3 comprises 11 residues. Germline CDR1 is SGHAT and CDR2 is FQNNGV. CDR3 sequence reads: CASSQQETQYF. The CDR3 DNA is TGTGCCAGCAGCCAACAAGAGACCCAGTACTTC.

The V gene is TRBV5-1, the J gene TRBJ2-1, with 7 bases lining up with TRBD2. The CDR3 has 17 amino acids. V was clipped by 4 bases and J by 0 bases; unmatched bases: 10. Looked up from germline, CDR1 is SGHRS and CDR2 is YFSETQ. This CDR3 reads CASSPQSGASSYNEQFF. The CDR3 region has the DNA TGCGCCAGCAGCCCCCAGAGCGGGGCGAGCTCCTACAATGAGCAGTTCTTC. The entire variable domain, with the rest obtained from reference TRBV5-1 and TRBJ2-1, is as follows: KAGVTQTPRYLIKTRGQQVTLSCSPISGHRSVSWYQQTPGQGLQFLFEYFSETQRNKGNFPGRFSGRQFSNSRSEMNVSTLELGDSALYLCASSPQSGASSYNEQFFGPGTRLTVL.

V is TRBV18 and J is TRBJ1-4; 9 nucleotides match TRBD1. Per germline, CDR1 KGHSH and CDR2 LQKENI. V trimming: 5 bases; J trimming: 8 bases; junction bases outside the gene matches: 9. The CDR3 totals 15 residues. DNA for the CDR3: TGTGCCAGCTCAGCCGGGGACAGGGCAGACGAAAAACTGTTTTTT. Its translation is CASSAGDRADEKLFF.

The V gene is TRBV4-1, the J gene TRBJ2-3, with D maybe TRBD1 (5 bases). The CDR3 spans 16 residues. The V gene lost 0 bases and the J gene lost 0 bases, with 10 bases spanning the gap. The germline V gene has CDR1 MGHRA and CDR2 YSYEKL. CDR3 sequence reads: CASSQEGLPSTDTQYF. In DNA form, the CDR3 reads TGCGCCAGCAGCCAAGAGGGGCTTCCTAGCACAGATACGCAGTATTTT.

The chain combines TRBV6-6 with TRBJ1-4; D is undetermined. Per germline, CDR1 MNHNY and CDR2 SVGAGI (reference sequence). The CDR3 has 16 residues. The V and J ends lost 0 bases and 4 bases respectively, with 12 bases between them. The CDR3 region has the DNA TGTGCCAGCAGTTACTCGAGTTCGGGAGATAATGAAAAACTGTTTTTT. This translates into CASSYSSSGDNEKLFF.

The chain has TRBV5-8 and TRBJ1-1; TRBD1 agrees at 7 bases. Germline V gene sequence: CDR1 SGHTS, CDR2 YDEGEE. V shed 6 bases, J shed 4 bases, and the junction held 12 bases outside the gene matches. The CDR3 totals 15 residues. CDR3 bases: TGTGCCAGCAACCTCGGTTACAGGGGCGGCACTGAAGCTTTCTTT. Amino acids: CASNLGYRGGTEAFF.

V usage is TRBV24-1 and J usage is TRBJ2-3; a weak D match, TRBD2 (6 bases). Trimming stripped 1 base from V and 1 base from J, with 8 bases between. The germline gives CDR1 KGHDR, CDR2 SFDVKD. The CDR3 is 15 residues long. The CDR3 sequence: CATSDFGGGTDTQYF. The CDR3 DNA follows: TGTGCCACCAGTGATTTCGGCGGGGGCACAGATACGCAGTATTTT.

The rearrangement joins TRBV12-3 or TRBV12-4 to TRBJ2-3; 10 nucleotides match TRBD2. The CDR3 is made up of 13 amino acids. The trim removed 8 bases at V and 3 bases at J, leaving 2 bases unmatched. The CDR3: CASLAGGTDTQYF. In DNA form, the CDR3 reads TGTGCCAGCTTAGCGGGGGGTACAGATACGCAGTATTTT.

The chain uses TRBV10-2 and TRBJ1-2; D is unclear. The CDR3 totals 13 residues. CDR1 and CDR2 (germline): WSHSY, SAAADI. Trimming cost V 5 bases and J 2 bases, with 9 bases left between them. The CDR3 reads CASSLTLNYGYTF. CDR3 DNA: TGCGCCAGCAGTTTGACACTCAACTATGGCTACACCTTC.

The chain recombines TRBV7-3 with TRBJ2-7; TRBD2 is a possible D gene (6 bases). CDR1 is SGHTA, CDR2 FQGTGA, per germline. This CDR3 has 13 amino acids. Trimming pared 4 bases from V and 6 bases from J, leaving 13 bases between. CDR3 loop: CASSSPLALEQYV. The DNA for the CDR3 is TGTGCCAGCAGCTCGCCACTAGCTCTCGAGCAGTACGTC.

This clone has only one observation. This chain uses TRBV21-1 with TRBJ1-3. TRBV21-1 constitutes a pseudogene. The CDR3 spans 18 residues. For the CDR3, the DNA is TGTGCCAGCAGCAAGGAGGAGGGAGTTGGAGGTAGTGGAAACACCATATATTTT. Its translation is CASSKEEGVGGSGNTIYF.

The rearrangement joins TRBV5-1 to TRBJ2-3; 10 bases align to TRBD2. The V gene's germline CDR1 is SGHRS and CDR2 YFSETQ. Germline trimming cut 0 bases from V and 6 bases from J; bases unmatched to any gene: 4. This CDR3 region has 15 residues. This CDR3 reads CASSLGLAGSDTQYF. The CDR3 DNA follows: TGCGCCAGCAGCTTGGGACTAGCGGGCTCCGATACGCAGTATTTT.

This clone was counted a few times. The genes are TRBV18 and TRBJ2-7; 11 bases align to TRBD2. Trimming at V came to 4 bases and at J to 3 bases, leaving 5 bases not matched to a gene. This CDR3 has 15 amino acids. Per the germline V gene, CDR1 is KGHSH and CDR2 is LQKENI. CDR3 residues: CASSQTGTSGYEQYV. The CDR3 nucleotides are TGTGCCAGCTCACAGACCGGGACTAGCGGCTACGAGCAGTACGTC.